This T cell receptor beta chain was found in a study of beta chain features in type 1 diabetes. TCRB transcripts that were expressed got sequenced, as all of the isolated RNA had been reverse transcribed. The study sequenced naive, central memory and regulatory T cell samples to an average of roughly 3.4 million reads. Libraries were prepared by immunoSEQ multiplex PCR; TCRdb keeps only in-frame clonotypes and omits some of them. The sample lists about 230,000 clones, 9.6% occurring once. General study findings and limits: Sequencing from cDNA could over-represent high-TCR-expressing cells.

CDR1 GTSNPN and CDR2 SVGIG come from the germline V gene (reference sequence). Trimming left V 2 bases short and J 5 bases short, with 10 bases between. The CDR3 consists of 13 residues. With respect to this clone: Its specificity is unknown.

This receptor was identified in a woman under 30 in good health. The sequenced material came from naive CD4+ T cells from blood. The chain uses TRBV30 and TRBJ1-5; TRBD1 might be the D (5 bases). CDR3: CAWSQGVDQPQHF. The DNA of the CDR3 is TGTGCCTGGAGTCAAGGGGTCGATCAGCCCCAGCATTTT.